The text below deals with one TCR beta chain. This sample was included in a study of CD8+ T cells in alopecia areata. Sample treatment: oral pan-JAK inhibitor, 5-10 mg twice daily. From alopecia areata patients, lesional scalp punch biopsies and peripheral blood were collected. Extracted RNA was reverse transcribed, and the resulting cDNA served as sequencing template. Clones were sequenced by immunoSEQ multiplex PCR, and TCRdb holds only the in-frame ones, with some missing. The sample has more than 7,000 clones; roughly 64% are singletons. Germline trimming cut 5 bases from V and 2 bases from J; bases unmatched to any gene: 7. The CDR3 totals 15 residues. CDR1 LNHDA and CDR2 SQIVND come from the germline V gene (reference sequence).

The TCR comes from a human donor with alopecia areata. The chain carries TRBV19 and TRBJ2-7; TRBD1 matches at 9 bases. Sequences were derived from skin, sampled at week 4, from a patient treated with tofacitinib. CDR3 amino acids: CASSASGQGTYEQYF. The CDR3 nucleotides are TGTGCCAGTAGTGCCTCGGGACAGGGCACCTACGAGCAGTACTTC.